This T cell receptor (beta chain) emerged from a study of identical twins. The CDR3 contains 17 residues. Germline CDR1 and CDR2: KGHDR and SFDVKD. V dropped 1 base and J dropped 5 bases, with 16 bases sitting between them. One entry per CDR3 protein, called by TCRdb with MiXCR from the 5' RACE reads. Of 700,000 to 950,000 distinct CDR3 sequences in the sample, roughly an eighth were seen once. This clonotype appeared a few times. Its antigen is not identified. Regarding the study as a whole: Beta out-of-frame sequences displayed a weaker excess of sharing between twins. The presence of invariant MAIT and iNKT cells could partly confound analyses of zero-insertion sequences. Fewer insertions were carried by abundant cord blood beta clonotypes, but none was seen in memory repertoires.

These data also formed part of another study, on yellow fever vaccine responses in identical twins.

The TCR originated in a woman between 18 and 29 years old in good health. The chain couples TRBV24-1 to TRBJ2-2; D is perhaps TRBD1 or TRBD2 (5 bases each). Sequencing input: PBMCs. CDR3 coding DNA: TGTGCCACCAGTGATTTTGTGGGGGAAAGAGCGACCGGGGAGCTGTTTTTT. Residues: CATSDFVGERATGELFF.